This T cell receptor (beta chain) emerged from a study of T cells in narcolepsy. Here immunoSEQ multiplex PCR was the method, and the copy in TCRdb shows in-frame clones only, minus some. Of tens of thousands of clones listed, approximately 85% are singletons. CDR1 is MDHEN, CDR2 SYDVKM, per germline. CDR3 size: 13 residues. Trimming removed 6 bases from V and 1 base from J, with 9 bases in between. The chain employs TRBV28 and TRBJ1-1; D unclear. The TCR comes from a human donor with narcolepsy. Sequencing used CD45RA- memory CD4+ T cells from PBMCs. CDR3 in DNA: TGTGCCAGCAGGGGAGCGGGGAACACTGAAGCTTTCTTT. Translated, it gives CASRGAGNTEAFF.